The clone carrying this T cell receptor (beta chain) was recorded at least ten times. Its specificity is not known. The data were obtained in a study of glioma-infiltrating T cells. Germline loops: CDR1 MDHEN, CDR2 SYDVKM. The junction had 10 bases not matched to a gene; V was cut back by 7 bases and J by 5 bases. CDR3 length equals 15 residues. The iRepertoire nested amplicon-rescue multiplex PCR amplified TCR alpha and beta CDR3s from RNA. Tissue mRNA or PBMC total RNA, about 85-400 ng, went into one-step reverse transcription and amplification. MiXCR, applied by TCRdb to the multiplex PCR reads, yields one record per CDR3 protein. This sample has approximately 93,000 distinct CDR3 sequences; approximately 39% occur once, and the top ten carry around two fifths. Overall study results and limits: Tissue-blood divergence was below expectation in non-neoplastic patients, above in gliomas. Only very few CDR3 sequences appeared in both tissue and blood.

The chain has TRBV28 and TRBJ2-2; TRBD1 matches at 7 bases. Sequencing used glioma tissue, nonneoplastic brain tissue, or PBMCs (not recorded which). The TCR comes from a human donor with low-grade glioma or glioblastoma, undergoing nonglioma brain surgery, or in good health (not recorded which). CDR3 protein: CASNPDRVYTGELFF. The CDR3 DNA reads TGTGCCAGCAACCCCGACAGGGTTTATACCGGGGAGCTGTTTTTT.